This T cell receptor beta chain was documented in a study of OX40 agonist ivuxolimab in advanced cancers. Concerning the study at large: Ivuxolimab was a fully human IgG2 agonistic monoclonal antibody targeting the costimulatory receptor OX40 (CD134). In the dose-escalation cohort, 82.7% of patients were male, and the mean age was around 60 years, with a range of roughly 23 to 85. Prior anti-PD-1, anti-PD-L1 or anti-CTLA-4 therapy was permitted, and checkpoint inhibitors had been received by less than 45% of dose-escalation patients. Of the roughly 50 dose-escalation patients, hepatocellular carcinoma was present in about 20, melanoma in around 15, renal cell carcinoma in 9 and head and neck cancer in 9. Partial responses occurred in three dose-escalation patients: two with cutaneous melanoma and one with hepatocellular carcinoma. The purpose of peripheral TCRbeta sequencing was to test whether ivuxolimab changed TCR sequence diversity and led to clonal T-cell expansion. The paper describes the monotherapy dose-escalation part (N = 52 patients) of the phase I trial of ivuxolimab. Intravenous ivuxolimab was administered to patients every 2 weeks at six dose levels: 0.01, 0.1, 0.3, 1.5, 3 and 10 mg/kg.

What the authors observed across the whole study: Which antigens the clonally expanded peripheral T cells were specific for was not determined. On average, CD8+ T cells showed more expanded clones than CD4+ T cells after ivuxolimab. Low levels of normalized T-cell clonal expansion were also seen in some patients who did not respond. Clonal expansion of both CD4+ and CD8+ blood T cells was observed from baseline to week 6 at doses 0.1 to 3.0 mg/kg. Partial responders in the 0.1-3.0 mg/kg groups had among the lowest normalized peripheral clonal expansion, especially among CD8+ T cells.

To sequence the TCRbeta CDR3 region, genomic DNA was isolated from the sorted cells. The immunoSEQ Assay was used for sequencing of TCRbeta CDR3 regions. Drawn from immuneACCESS, this table holds only the in-frame rearrangements with V and J called that TCRdb kept. Clones are partly lost; checked studies trace under half to an unresolved V gene and leave the rest unexplained. This sample is represented by about 20,000 clones; over 75% of them were singletons. 30% of the sample is held by the ten biggest clonotypes. Turning to this clone: The target of this receptor is not known. Qualities for individual bases were not recorded, and no much larger clone is one base off.

The trial excluded patients who had a history of autoimmune disease or who were on systemic immunosuppression. Peripheral blood for TCR sequencing was collected from all dose cohorts at baseline, on cycle 4 day 1, and on cycle 7 day 1. Samples came from an open-label, multicenter, first-in-human phase I dose-escalation trial of ivuxolimab. Adults with locally advanced or metastatic melanoma, renal cell carcinoma, hepatocellular carcinoma or head and neck squamous cell carcinoma were enrolled in the trial. Before TCR sequencing, CD4+ and CD8+ T cells were separately sorted from peripheral blood. The sample was CD4+ or CD8+ T cells sorted from blood, taken in a trial of the OX40 agonist ivuxolimab. The origin of this receptor is an adult with an advanced solid tumor such as melanoma, head and neck, liver or kidney cancer.

The DNA sequence is TGCGCCAGCAGCGCAACCACCGGGCCCGAGATCACCTTC. This sequence encodes CASSATTGPEITF. Here the chain combines TRBV5-1 and TRBJ1-2; the D gene identity is not certain. The CDR3 numbers 13 residues from cysteine through phenylalanine. CDR3 DNA is the only sequence kept; it has 39 bases, read in frame from the first base. Trimming at the junction amounts to 4 bases on V and 13 bases on J, and the germline ends lie 20 bases apart. Via the germline V gene, CDR1 is SGHRS and CDR2 YFSETQ.